The 22 T cell receptor beta chains given below trace back to one sample, sequenced in a study of T cell responses to AZD1222 COVID-19 vaccine. The data were produced by immunoSEQ multiplex PCR, yet TCRdb's version contains in-frame clones alone and is incomplete. The sample has around 130,000 clones, approximately 89% seen once. Here the sequenced sample was peripheral blood, taken on day 0 of AZD1222 vaccination. Receptors originate from an adult in good health.

This clone ranks as large (0.1 to 1%). V is TRBV6-5 and J is TRBJ1-1, with D possibly TRBD1 on 6 matching bases. The CDR3 is 13 amino acids. CDR1 is MNHEY, CDR2 SVGAGI, per germline. The V gene lost 8 bases and the J gene lost 3 bases, with 13 bases spanning the gap. The chain's CDR3 is CASAKQGHTEAFF. The CDR3 DNA is TGTGCCAGCGCAAAACAGGGACACACTGAAGCTTTCTTT.

The V call is TRBV20-1, the J call TRBJ1-6; D is uncertain. V was shortened by 5 bases and J by 10 bases, with 3 bases between the two germline ends. The CDR3 has 9 residues. Germline values: CDR1 DFQATT, CDR2 SNEGSKA (reference sequence). The CDR3 protein is CSAGSPLHF. CDR3 sequence (DNA): TGCAGTGCTGGCTCACCCCTCCACTTT.

The chain links TRBV4-1 to TRBJ1-2, with D unclear. Per germline, CDR1 MGHRA and CDR2 YSYEKL. The CDR3 runs to 15 residues. Trimming pared 0 bases from V and 0 bases from J, leaving 8 bases between. The CDR3 DNA is TGCGCCAGCAGCCAAGAGCAGGTAGCTAACTATGGCTACACCTTC. This sequence encodes CASSQEQVANYGYTF.

The chain couples TRBV6-1 to TRBJ2-7; 8 bases are shared with TRBD2. The CDR3 sequence is 15 residues long. V trimming: 1 base; J trimming: 3 bases; junction bases outside the gene matches: 5. Germline loops: CDR1 MNHNS, CDR2 SASEGT. CDR3 DNA sequence: TGTGCCAGCAGTGAAGGTGCGGGGGGATTCTACGAGCAGTACTTC. Its translation is CASSEGAGGFYEQYF.

The chain's CDR3 is CASSLDRTGGNYGYTF. The CDR3 nucleotides read TGTGCCAGCAGCTTAGACAGGACAGGGGGGAACTATGGCTACACCTTC. The chain employs TRBV7-2 and TRBJ1-2; 10 nucleotides agree with TRBD1. The CDR3 is 16 amino acids. The germline V gene has CDR1 SGHTA and CDR2 FQGNSA. The trim removed 1 base at V and 2 bases at J, leaving 4 bases unmatched.

In its sample, this clone was seen a few times. V gene TRBV25-1 combines with J gene TRBJ2-2; D assignment may be TRBD1 or TRBD2 (5 bases each). This CDR3 has 12 residues. Germline V gene sequence: CDR1 MGHDK, CDR2 SYGVNS. V was clipped by 3 bases and J by 7 bases, with 6 bases between them. The CDR3 DNA reads as TGTGCCAGCAGTGATGGGGGCGGGGAGCTGTTTTTT. This encodes CASSDGGGELFF.

The CDR3 is CAYLEKRGAYEQYF. In DNA form, the CDR3 reads TGTGCCTACCTCGAAAAGCGGGGGGCCTACGAGCAGTACTTC. The gene calls are TRBV30 and TRBJ2-7; 9 bases agree with TRBD2. The length of the CDR3 is 14 residues. Germline V gene sequence: CDR1 GTSNPN, CDR2 SVGIG (reference sequence). J was trimmed by 2 bases and V by 7 bases; bases with no gene match: 9.

The J gene is TRBJ2-7, the V gene TRBV6-5; the match to TRBD2 covers 9 bases. Germline-derived CDR1 and CDR2 are MNHEY and SVGAGI. The CDR3 is made up of 16 amino acids. The J segment lost 3 bases and the V segment lost 4 bases, leaving 10 bases of the junction unmatched. CDR3 in amino acids: CASSSPHSGSVYEQYF. The CDR3 DNA sequence: TGTGCCAGCAGTTCCCCCCATAGCGGGAGTGTCTACGAGCAGTACTTC.

DNA of the CDR3: TGTGCCAGCAGTGACTCGCACGGGATGGATGAGCAGTTCTTC. Protein product: CASSDSHGMDEQFF. The V gene is TRBV6-4, the J gene TRBJ2-1, with D possibly matching TRBD2 (5 bases). Trimming took 0 bases from V and 8 from J, leaving 11 bases between them. Germline V gene sequence: CDR1 MRHNA, CDR2 SNTAGT. This CDR3 has 14 amino acids.

The CDR3 region has the DNA TGCGCCAGCAGTGAGTCGCCGGGGGGGAGGAACACCGGGGAGCTGTTTTTT. It translates to CASSESPGGRNTGELFF. The genes are TRBV10-1 and TRBJ2-2; 8 bases line up with TRBD2. Unmatched junction bases numbered 4, after V lost 0 bases and J lost 1 base. CDR1 and CDR2 (germline): WNHNN, SYGVQD (reference sequence). The CDR3 is 17 amino acids.

CDR3 residues: CASSYGGSNEQFF. Written as DNA, the CDR3 is TGTGCCAGCAGTTACGGGGGTTCCAATGAGCAGTTCTTC. The chain recombines TRBV6-5 with TRBJ2-1; D is perhaps TRBD1 or TRBD2 (5 bases each). The CDR3 sequence is 13 residues long. Germline V gene sequence: CDR1 MNHEY, CDR2 SVGAGI. Trimming stripped 2 bases from V and 6 bases from J, with 8 bases between.

The gene calls are TRBV5-4 and TRBJ2-5; D is undetermined. The CDR3 loop spans 13 amino acids. The V and J ends lost 4 bases and 2 bases respectively, with 9 bases between them. CDR1 and CDR2 from the germline V gene are SGHNT and YYREEE (reference sequence). DNA of the CDR3: TGTGCCAGCAGCATGACGGAACAAGAGACCCAGTACTTC. It encodes CASSMTEQETQYF. Based on the CDR3 plus reference TRBV5-4 and TRBJ2-5, the full variable domain is ETGVTQSPTHLIKTRGQQVTLRCSSQSGHNTVSWYQQALGQGPQFIFQYYREEENGRGNFPPRFSGLQFPNYSSELNVNALELDDSALYLCASSMTEQETQYFGPGTRLLVL.

This rearrangement joins TRBV29-1 to TRBJ1-4; D is undetermined. In germline, CDR1 is SQVTM, CDR2 ANQGSEA. Trimming took 4 bases from V and 8 from J, leaving 17 bases between them. The CDR3 runs to 14 residues. CDR3 sequence reads: CSVVGAKGSEKLFF. The CDR3 DNA follows: TGCAGCGTTGTGGGAGCAAAAGGGAGCGAAAAACTGTTTTTT.

The chain employs TRBV5-1 and TRBJ1-2; the D gene is possibly TRBD1 (5 bases). V lost 3 bases and J lost 4, with 10 bases in between. Germline CDR1 is SGHRS and CDR2 is YFSETQ. CDR3 size: 13 residues. The CDR3 reads CASSSQGPYGYTF. The CDR3 nucleotides are TGCGCCAGCAGCTCCCAGGGTCCCTATGGCTACACCTTC.

The V call is TRBV7-2, the J call TRBJ2-3, with TRBD1 as a possible D gene (5 bases). V lost 5 bases, J lost 0 bases, and 9 bases lay in between. Germline V lookup: CDR1 SGHTA, CDR2 FQGNSA. The CDR3 length is 14 residues. This chain's CDR3 is CASSLGHSTDTQYF. CDR3 DNA sequence: TGTGCCAGCAGCCTAGGACACAGCACAGATACGCAGTATTTT.

The chain carries TRBV10-3 and TRBJ1-1, with a tentative D call TRBD1 (5 bases). The length of the CDR3 is 13 residues. Germline V CDR1 and CDR2: ENHRY, SYGVKD. V dropped 0 bases and J dropped 7 bases, with 9 bases sitting between them. CDR3 sequence reads: CAISESEGHEAFF. The CDR3 coding sequence is TGTGCCATCAGTGAGTCTGAGGGGCATGAAGCTTTCTTT.

J is TRBJ2-7 and V is TRBV11-2; 8 nucleotides align to TRBD1. Germline CDR1 is SGHAT and CDR2 is FQNNGV. There are 15 residues in the CDR3. V lost 6 bases to trimming and J lost 4 bases; unmatched junction nucleotides: 11. The CDR3 reads CASRLGSGTGYEQYF. The CDR3 DNA follows: TGTGCCAGCAGGTTGGGGTCCGGGACAGGATACGAGCAGTACTTC.

The chain recombines TRBV9 with TRBJ2-1, with 7 bases aligning to TRBD2. This CDR3 has 15 residues. Losses at the gene ends were 4 bases for V and 3 bases for J; bases not matched to a gene: 7. Germline V lookup: CDR1 SGDLS, CDR2 YYNGEE. The CDR3 bases are TGTGCCAGCAGCCCCGGGGGGACTAACTACAATGAGCAGTTCTTC. The encoded protein is CASSPGGTNYNEQFF.

The chain carries TRBV14 and TRBJ2-3, with 10 nucleotides matching TRBD2. Germline assignment: CDR1 SGHDN and CDR2 FVKESK. V shed 0 bases, J shed 9 bases, and the junction held 9 bases outside the gene matches. The CDR3 totals 16 residues. The CDR3 DNA reads TGTGCCAGCAGCCAAGATACCCAGCGGGGGGGCTCAACGCAGTATTTT. As protein: CASSQDTQRGGSTQYF.

The chain links TRBV7-3 to TRBJ2-3; D unclear. V was pared by 3 bases and J by 3 bases, with 10 bases between. The CDR3 is 14 amino acids. CDR1 is SGHTA and CDR2 is FQGTGA in the germline V gene. The CDR3 protein is CASSFGDSTDTQYF. DNA for the CDR3: TGTGCCAGCAGCTTCGGAGATTCGACAGATACGCAGTATTTT.

V gene TRBV27 combines with J gene TRBJ2-5, with 12 bases lining up with TRBD2. Germline V lookup: CDR1 MNHEY, CDR2 SMNVEV (reference sequence). Trimming at V came to 8 bases and at J to 6 bases, leaving 10 bases not matched to a gene. This CDR3 contains 15 residues. CDR3 bases: TGTGCCAGCGGTAACCTAGCGGGGGGGACCCAGACCCAGTACTTC. This codes for CASGNLAGGTQTQYF.

The V gene is TRBV27, the J gene TRBJ1-5; no definite D call. The CDR3 has 14 amino acids. Germline V gene data show CDR1 as MNHEY and CDR2 as SMNVEV (reference sequence). The V gene lost 6 bases and the J gene lost 6 bases, with 15 bases spanning the gap. This chain's CDR3 is CASRKVGFSQPQHF. The CDR3 bases are TGTGCCAGCAGGAAAGTGGGTTTCAGTCAGCCCCAGCATTTT.